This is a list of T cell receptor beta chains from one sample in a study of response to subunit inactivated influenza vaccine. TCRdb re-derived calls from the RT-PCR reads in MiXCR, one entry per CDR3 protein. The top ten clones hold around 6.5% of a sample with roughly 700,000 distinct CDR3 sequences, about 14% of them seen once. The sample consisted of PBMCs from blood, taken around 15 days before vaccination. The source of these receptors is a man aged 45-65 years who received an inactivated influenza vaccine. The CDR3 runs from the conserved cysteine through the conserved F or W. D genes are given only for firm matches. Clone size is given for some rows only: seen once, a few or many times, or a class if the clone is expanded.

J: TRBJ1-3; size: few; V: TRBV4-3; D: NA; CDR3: CASSPAWGMSGNTIYF; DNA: TGCGCCAGCAGCCCCGCATGGGGGATGTCAGGAAACACCATATATTTT
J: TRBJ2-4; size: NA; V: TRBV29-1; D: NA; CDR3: CSVGSGPKNIQYF; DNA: TGCAGCGTTGGGTCAGGGCCCAAAAACATTCAGTACTTC
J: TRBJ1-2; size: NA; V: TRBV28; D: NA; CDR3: CASGSRQYGYTF; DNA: TGTGCCAGCGGTTCAAGGCAATATGGCTACACCTTC
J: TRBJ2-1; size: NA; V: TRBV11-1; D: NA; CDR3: CASSLFGGGATPNEQFF; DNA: TGTGCCAGCAGCTTATTTGGTGGGGGGGCTACTCCCAATGAGCAGTTCTTC
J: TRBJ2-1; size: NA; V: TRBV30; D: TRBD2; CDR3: CAWGEAGRGPRNEQFF; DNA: TGTGCCTGGGGAGAAGCGGGAAGGGGTCCTAGGAATGAGCAGTTCTTC
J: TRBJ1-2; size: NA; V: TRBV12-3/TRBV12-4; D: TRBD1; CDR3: CASSYHRGEGYTF; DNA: TGTGCCAGCAGTTACCACAGGGGGGAGGGCTACACCTTC
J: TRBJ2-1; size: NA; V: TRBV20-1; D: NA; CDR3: CSARLPSSVGQFF; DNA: TGCAGTGCTAGACTACCATCTAGCGTGGGGCAGTTCTTC
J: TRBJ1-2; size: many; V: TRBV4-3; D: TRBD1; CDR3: CASSRDRAGGYTF; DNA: TGCGCCAGCAGCCGGGACAGGGCGGGTGGCTACACCTTC
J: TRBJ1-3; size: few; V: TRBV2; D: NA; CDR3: CASSAQAGRSGNTIYF; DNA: TGTGCCAGCAGTGCCCAGGCCGGTCGCTCTGGAAACACCATATATTTT
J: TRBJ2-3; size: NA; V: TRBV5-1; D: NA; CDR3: CASSFSDRSTDTQYF; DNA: TGCGCCAGCAGCTTTAGTGACAGGAGCACAGATACGCAGTATTTT
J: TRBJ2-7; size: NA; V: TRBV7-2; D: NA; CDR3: CASSLGVVDYEQYF; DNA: TGTGCCAGCAGCTTAGGGGTAGTGGACTACGAGCAGTACTTC
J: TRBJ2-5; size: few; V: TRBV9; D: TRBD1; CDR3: CASSGQGVGETQYF; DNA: TGTGCCAGCAGCGGACAGGGGGTCGGGGAGACCCAGTACTTC
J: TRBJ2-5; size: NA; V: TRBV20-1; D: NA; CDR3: CSARVSRAQETQYF; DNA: TGCAGTGCTAGAGTGAGCAGGGCCCAAGAGACCCAGTACTTC
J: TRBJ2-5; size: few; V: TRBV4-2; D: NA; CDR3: CASSQGSLGKETQYF; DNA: TGTGCCAGCAGCCAGGGATCACTGGGTAAAGAGACCCAGTACTTC
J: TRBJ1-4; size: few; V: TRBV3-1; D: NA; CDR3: CASSQVWTEREEKLFF; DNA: TGTGCCAGCAGCCAAGTGTGGACAGAGAGAGAAGAAAAACTGTTTTTT
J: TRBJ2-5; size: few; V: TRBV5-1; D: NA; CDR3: CASSSGDVQETQYF; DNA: TGCGCCAGCAGTTCAGGGGACGTACAAGAGACCCAGTACTTC
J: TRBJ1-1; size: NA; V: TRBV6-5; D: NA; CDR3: CASSYTGLTEAFF; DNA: TGTGCCAGCAGTTACACGGGACTCACTGAAGCTTTCTTT
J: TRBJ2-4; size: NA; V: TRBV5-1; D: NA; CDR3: CASRAGQGLAKNIQYF; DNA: TGCGCCAGCCGGGCCGGGCAGGGTTTAGCCAAAAACATTCAGTACTTC
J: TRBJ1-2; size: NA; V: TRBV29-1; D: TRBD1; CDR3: CSVVGNRGRNYGYTF; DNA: TGCAGCGTTGTAGGTAACAGGGGGCGCAACTATGGCTACACCTTC
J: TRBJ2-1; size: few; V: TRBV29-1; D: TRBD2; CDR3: CSVILAGGNEQFF; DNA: TGCAGCGTGATACTAGCGGGAGGAAATGAGCAGTTCTTC
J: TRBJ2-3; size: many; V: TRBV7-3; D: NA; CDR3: CASSLDGWSTDTQYF; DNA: TGTGCCAGCAGCTTAGACGGATGGAGCACAGATACGCAGTATTTT
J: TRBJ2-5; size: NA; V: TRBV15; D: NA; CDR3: CATSRSEPRGQETQYF; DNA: TGTGCCACCAGCAGGTCAGAGCCCCGGGGCCAAGAGACCCAGTACTTC
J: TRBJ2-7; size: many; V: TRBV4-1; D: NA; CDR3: CASSPWTVGLGEQYF; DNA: TGCGCCAGCAGCCCTTGGACGGTGGGTTTGGGCGAGCAGTACTTC
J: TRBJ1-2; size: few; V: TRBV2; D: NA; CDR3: CASKGETDGYTF; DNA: TGTGCCAGCAAGGGGGAGACGGATGGCTACACCTTC
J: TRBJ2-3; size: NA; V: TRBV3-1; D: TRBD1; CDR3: CASSPGTGWTDTQYF; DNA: TGTGCCAGCAGCCCGGGGACAGGGTGGACAGATACGCAGTATTTT
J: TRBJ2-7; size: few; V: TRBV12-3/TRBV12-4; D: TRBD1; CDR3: CASSPSWDRSEQYF; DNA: TGTGCCAGCAGTCCTAGTTGGGACAGGAGCGAGCAGTACTTC
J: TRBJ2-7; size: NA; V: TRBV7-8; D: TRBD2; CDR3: CASSSGTSGRIYEQYF; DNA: TGTGCCAGCAGCTCCGGGACTAGCGGGAGGATATACGAGCAGTACTTC
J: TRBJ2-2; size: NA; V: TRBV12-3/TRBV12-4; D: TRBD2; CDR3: CASSFPAGGSSTGELFF; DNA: TGTGCCAGCAGTTTTCCAGCGGGAGGGTCGAGCACCGGGGAGCTGTTTTTT
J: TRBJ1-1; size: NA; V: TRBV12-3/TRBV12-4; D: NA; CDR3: CASSFEQTNTEAFF; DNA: TGTGCCAGCAGTTTTGAACAGACGAACACTGAAGCTTTCTTT
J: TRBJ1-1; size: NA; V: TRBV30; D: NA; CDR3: CAWSVSRLHTEAFF; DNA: TGTGCCTGGAGTGTATCGAGGCTTCACACTGAAGCTTTCTTT
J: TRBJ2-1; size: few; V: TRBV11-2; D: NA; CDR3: CASSQSGQYNEQFF; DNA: TGTGCCAGCAGCCAATCTGGACAATACAATGAGCAGTTCTTC
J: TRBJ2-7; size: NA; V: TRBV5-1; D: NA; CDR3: CASSSIGDRYEQYF; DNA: TGCGCCAGCAGTTCTATCGGGGATCGGTACGAGCAGTACTTC
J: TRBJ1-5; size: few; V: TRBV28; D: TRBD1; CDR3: CASNRAGGPKNQPQHF; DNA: TGTGCCAGCAATAGGGCAGGGGGCCCTAAGAATCAGCCCCAGCATTTT
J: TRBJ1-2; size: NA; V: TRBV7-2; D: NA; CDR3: CASSSSRGLVTRYTF; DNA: TGTGCCAGCAGCTCATCCCGGGGCCTCGTTACGCGCTACACCTTC
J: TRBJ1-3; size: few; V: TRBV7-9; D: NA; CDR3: CASSSRVLLDTIYF; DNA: TGTGCCAGCAGCTCCCGTGTCCTTCTGGACACCATATATTTT
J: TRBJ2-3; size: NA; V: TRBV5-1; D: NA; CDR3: CASSLAYVSDTQYF; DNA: TGCGCCAGCAGCTTGGCTTATGTGTCAGATACGCAGTATTTT
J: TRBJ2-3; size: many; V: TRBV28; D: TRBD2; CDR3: CASSSLAADTQYF; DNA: TGTGCCAGCAGTTCCCTAGCGGCAGATACGCAGTATTTT
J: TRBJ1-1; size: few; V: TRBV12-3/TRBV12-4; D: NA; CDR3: CASSLGPVNTEAFF; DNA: TGTGCCAGCAGTTTAGGGCCGGTGAACACTGAAGCTTTCTTT
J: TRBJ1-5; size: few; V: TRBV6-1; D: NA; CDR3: CARNTFPGRNQPQHF; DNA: TGTGCCAGAAATACCTTCCCAGGGCGCAATCAGCCCCAGCATTTT
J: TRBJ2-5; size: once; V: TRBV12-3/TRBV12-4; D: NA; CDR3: CASTGVTETQYF; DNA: TGTGCCAGCACGGGGGTTACAGAGACCCAGTACTTC
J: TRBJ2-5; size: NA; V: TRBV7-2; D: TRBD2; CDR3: CASSLVASGSAETQYF; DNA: TGTGCCAGCAGCTTAGTGGCTAGCGGGAGTGCAGAGACCCAGTACTTC
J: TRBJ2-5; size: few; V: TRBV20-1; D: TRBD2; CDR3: CSARGLGLAGVGPEETQYF; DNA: TGCAGTGCTAGAGGTCTTGGGCTAGCGGGTGTAGGCCCCGAAGAGACCCAGTACTTC
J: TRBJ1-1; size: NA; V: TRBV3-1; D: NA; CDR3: CASSQVGAAEAFF; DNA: TGTGCCAGCAGCCAAGTTGGGGCCGCCGAAGCTTTCTTT
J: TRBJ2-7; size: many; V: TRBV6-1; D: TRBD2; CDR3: CASTHTPFSGAGVFYEQYF; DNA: TGTGCCAGCACCCACACCCCCTTCTCCGGGGCGGGAGTGTTTTACGAGCAGTACTTC
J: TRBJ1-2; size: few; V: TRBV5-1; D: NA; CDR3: CASSLQGSNYGYTF; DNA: TGCGCCAGCAGCTTACAGGGATCTAACTATGGCTACACCTTC
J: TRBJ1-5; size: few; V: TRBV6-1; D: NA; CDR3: CASSEARQPQHF; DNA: TGTGCCAGCAGTGAAGCACGCCAGCCCCAGCATTTT
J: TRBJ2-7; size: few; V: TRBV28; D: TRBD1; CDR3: CASRTGGAIYEQYF; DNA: TGTGCCAGCCGAACAGGGGGCGCGATCTACGAGCAGTACTTC
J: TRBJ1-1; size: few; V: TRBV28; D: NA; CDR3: CASNVGPGYSEAFF; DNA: TGTGCCAGCAATGTGGGGCCAGGGTATAGCGAAGCTTTCTTT
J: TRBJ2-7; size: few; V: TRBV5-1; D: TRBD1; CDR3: CASSLDRDRTFEQYF; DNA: TGCGCCAGCAGCTTGGACCGGGACAGGACTTTCGAGCAGTACTTC
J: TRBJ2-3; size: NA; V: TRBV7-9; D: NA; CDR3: CASSRGDTDTQYF; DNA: TGTGCCAGCAGCCGCGGGGACACAGATACGCAGTATTTT
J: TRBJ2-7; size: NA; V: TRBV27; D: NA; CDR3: CASGLRSGYEQYF; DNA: TGTGCCAGCGGTCTCCGATCTGGTTACGAGCAGTACTTC
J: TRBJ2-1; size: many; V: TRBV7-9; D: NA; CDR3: CASSLAGGHNEQFF; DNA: TGTGCCAGCAGCTTAGCGGGGGGGCACAATGAGCAGTTCTTC
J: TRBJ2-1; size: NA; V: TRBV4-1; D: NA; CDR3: CASSQVGTPSSYNEQFF; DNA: TGCGCCAGCAGCCAAGTTGGGACTCCCAGCTCCTACAATGAGCAGTTCTTC